One T cell receptor beta chain is described in this entry. Its antigen is currently unknown. This CDR3 is built from 13 residues. Germline trimming cut 11 bases from V and 4 bases from J; bases unmatched to any gene: 10. CDR1 and CDR2 from the germline V gene are LNHNV and YYDKDF (reference sequence). These data are taken from a study of CD8+CD57+ T cells in acquired aplastic anemia. The study, taken as a whole, reports: In common between the patients and the controls were around 29 CD8+ CDR3 sequences.

Individuals selected for sequencing had exhibited CD8+CD57+ cell expansion on flow cytometry. Genomic DNA was employed as the template in profiling TCR beta VDJ and CDR3. TCRdb reanalysed the reads using MiXCR and keeps one entry per CDR3 protein. Among about 150,000 distinct CDR3 sequences listed, about 50% were seen once. Sequenced: sorted CD4+, CD8+, or CD8+CD57+ T cells (not recorded which) from PBMCs. This TCR came from a human donor with aplastic anemia. V and J are TRBV15 and TRBJ2-5; 7 positions match TRBD1. CDR3 DNA sequence: TGTGCCGTGGCAAAGACAGGGCGAGAGACCCAGTACTTC. It yields the protein CAVAKTGRETQYF.